This T cell receptor beta chain was identified during a study of blood T cell repertoires in COVID-19. Sequencing was performed with immunoSEQ multiplex PCR; in TCRdb, only in-frame clones are kept and a portion is missing. Of 120,000 to 150,000 clones listed, about three quarters are singletons. The sequencing input was peripheral blood. This sequence was found in a man in his fifties with acute or convalescent COVID-19.

As DNA, the CDR3 is TGTGCCAGCAGCCCCGGGGCTGAAGCTTTCTTT. This encodes CASSPGAEAFF. V gene TRBV3-1 (or the pseudogene TRBV3-2) combines with J gene TRBJ1-1; unclear D gene. CDR3 length equals 11 residues. Trimming left V 4 bases short and J 6 bases short, with 6 bases between. Looked up from germline, CDR1 is LGHDT and CDR2 is YNNKEL (reference sequence).